This TCR beta chain was sequenced in a study of blood T cell repertoires in COVID-19. This CDR3 region has 13 residues. The germline V and J ends were trimmed by 7 bases and 0 bases, with 8 bases remaining between them. The germline V gene encodes CDR1 MDHEN and CDR2 SYDVKM. Using immunoSEQ multiplex PCR, the repertoire was profiled, and TCRdb retains in-frame clones only, with some absent. Of some 190,000 clones listed, more than 75% are singletons. Those who participated ranged in age from about 18 to 95 years and resided in about two dozen US areas. This clonotype originated in a man aged 40-50 years with acute COVID-19. Source material: PBMCs or T cells enriched from blood (not recorded which). The chain joins TRBV28 to TRBJ2-3; D gene ambiguous. CDR3 DNA: TGTGCCAGCACCACGACTAGCACAGATACGCAGTATTTT. This encodes CASTTTSTDTQYF.